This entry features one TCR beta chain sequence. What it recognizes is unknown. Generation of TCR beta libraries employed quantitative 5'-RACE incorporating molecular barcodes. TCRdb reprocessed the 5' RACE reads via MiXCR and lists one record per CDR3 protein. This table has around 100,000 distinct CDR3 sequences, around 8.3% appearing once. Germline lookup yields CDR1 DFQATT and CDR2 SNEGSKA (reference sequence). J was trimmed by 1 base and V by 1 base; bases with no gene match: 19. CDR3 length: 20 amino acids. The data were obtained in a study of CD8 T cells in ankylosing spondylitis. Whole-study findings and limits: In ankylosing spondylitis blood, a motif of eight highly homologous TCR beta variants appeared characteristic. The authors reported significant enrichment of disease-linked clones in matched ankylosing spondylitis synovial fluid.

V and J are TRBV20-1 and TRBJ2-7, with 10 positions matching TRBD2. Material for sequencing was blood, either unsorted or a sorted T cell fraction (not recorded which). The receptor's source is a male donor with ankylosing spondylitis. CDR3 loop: CSARAPSVWASGSTSYEQYF. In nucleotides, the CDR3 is TGCAGTGCTAGAGCCCCCAGTGTTTGGGCTAGCGGGAGCACGTCCTACGAGCAGTACTTC.